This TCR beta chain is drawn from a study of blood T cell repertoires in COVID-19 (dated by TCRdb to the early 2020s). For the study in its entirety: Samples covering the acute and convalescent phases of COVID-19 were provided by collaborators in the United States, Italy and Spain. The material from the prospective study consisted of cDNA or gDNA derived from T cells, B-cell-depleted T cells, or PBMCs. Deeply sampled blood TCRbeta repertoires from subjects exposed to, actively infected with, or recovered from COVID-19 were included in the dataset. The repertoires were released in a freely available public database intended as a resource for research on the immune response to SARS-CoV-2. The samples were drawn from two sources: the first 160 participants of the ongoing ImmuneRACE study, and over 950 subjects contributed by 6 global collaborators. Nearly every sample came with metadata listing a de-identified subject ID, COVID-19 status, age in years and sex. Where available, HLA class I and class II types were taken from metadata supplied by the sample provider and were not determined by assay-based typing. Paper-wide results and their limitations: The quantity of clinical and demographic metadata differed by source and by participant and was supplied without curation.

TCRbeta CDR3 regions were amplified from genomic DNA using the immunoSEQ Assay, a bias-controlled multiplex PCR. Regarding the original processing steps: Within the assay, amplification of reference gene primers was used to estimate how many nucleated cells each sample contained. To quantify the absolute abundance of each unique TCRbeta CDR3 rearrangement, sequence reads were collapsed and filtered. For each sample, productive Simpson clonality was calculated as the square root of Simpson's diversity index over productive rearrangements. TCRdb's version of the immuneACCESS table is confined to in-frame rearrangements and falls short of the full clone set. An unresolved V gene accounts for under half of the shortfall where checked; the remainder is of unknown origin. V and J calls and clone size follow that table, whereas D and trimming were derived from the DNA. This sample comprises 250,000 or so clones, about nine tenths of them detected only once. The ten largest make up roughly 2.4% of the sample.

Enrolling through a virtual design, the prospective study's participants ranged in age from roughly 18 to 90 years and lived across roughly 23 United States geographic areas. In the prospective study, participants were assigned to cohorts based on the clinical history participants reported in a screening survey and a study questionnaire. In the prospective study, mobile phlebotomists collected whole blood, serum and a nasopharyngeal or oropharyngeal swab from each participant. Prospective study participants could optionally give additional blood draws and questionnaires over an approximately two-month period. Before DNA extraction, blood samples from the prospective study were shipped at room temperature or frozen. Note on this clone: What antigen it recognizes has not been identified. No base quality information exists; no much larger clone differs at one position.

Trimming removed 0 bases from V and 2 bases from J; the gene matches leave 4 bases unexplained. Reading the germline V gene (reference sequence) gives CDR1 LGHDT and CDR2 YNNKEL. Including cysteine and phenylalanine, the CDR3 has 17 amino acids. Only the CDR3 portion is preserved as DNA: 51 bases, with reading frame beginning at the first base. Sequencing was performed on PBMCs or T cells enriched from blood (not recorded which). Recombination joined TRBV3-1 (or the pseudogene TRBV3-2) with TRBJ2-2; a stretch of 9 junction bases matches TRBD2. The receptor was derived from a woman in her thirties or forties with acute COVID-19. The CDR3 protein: CASSQDSGGLNTGELFF. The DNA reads TGTGCCAGCAGCCAAGATAGCGGGGGCCTTAACACCGGGGAGCTGTTTTTT.